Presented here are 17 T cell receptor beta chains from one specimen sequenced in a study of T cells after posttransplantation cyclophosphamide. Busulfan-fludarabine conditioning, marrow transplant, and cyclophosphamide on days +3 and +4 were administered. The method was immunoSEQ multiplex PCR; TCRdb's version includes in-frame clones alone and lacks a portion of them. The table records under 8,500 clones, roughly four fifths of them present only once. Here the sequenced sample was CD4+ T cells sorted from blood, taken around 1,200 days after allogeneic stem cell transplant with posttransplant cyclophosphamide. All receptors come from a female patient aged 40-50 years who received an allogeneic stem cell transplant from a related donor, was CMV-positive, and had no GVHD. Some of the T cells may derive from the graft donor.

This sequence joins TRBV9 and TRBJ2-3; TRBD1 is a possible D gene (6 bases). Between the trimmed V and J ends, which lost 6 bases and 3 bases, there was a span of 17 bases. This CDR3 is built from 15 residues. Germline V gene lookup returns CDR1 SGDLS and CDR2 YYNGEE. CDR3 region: CASTRVRGWTDTQYF. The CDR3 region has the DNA TGTGCCAGCACCAGGGTCAGGGGTTGGACAGATACGCAGTATTTT.

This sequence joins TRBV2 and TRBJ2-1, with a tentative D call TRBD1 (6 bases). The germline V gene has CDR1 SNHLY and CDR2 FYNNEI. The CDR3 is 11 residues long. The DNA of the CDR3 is TGTGCGGGGACATCTACCAATGAGCAGTTCTTC. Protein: CAGTSTNEQFF.

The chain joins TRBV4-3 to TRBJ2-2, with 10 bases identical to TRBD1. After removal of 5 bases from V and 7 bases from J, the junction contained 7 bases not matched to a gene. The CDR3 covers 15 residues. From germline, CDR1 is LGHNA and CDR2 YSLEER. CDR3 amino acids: CASSTLTGGNGELFF. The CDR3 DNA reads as TGCGCCAGCAGCACGTTGACAGGGGGCAACGGGGAGCTGTTTTTT.

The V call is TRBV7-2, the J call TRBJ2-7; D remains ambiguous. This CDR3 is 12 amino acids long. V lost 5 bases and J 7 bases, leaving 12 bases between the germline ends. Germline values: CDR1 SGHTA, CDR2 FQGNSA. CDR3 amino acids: CASSITLREQYF. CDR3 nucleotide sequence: TGTGCCAGCAGCATTACACTGCGGGAGCAGTACTTC.

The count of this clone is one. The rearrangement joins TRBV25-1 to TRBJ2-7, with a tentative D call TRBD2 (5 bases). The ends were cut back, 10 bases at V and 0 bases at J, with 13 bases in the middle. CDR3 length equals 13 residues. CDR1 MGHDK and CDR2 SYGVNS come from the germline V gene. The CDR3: CATCAGSSYEQYF. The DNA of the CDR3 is TGTGCCACCTGTGCTGGGAGCTCCTACGAGCAGTACTTC.

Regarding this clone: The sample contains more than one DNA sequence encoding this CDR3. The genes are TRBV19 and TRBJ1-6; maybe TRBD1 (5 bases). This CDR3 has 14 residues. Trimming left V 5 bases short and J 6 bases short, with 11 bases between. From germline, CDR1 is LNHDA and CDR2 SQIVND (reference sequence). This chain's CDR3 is CASSQTGGNSPLHF. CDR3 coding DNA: TGTGCCAGTAGTCAAACGGGGGGTAATTCACCCCTCCACTTT. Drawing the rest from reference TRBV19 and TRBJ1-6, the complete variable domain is DGGITQSPKYLFRKEGQNVTLSCEQNLNHDAMYWYRQDPGQGLRLIYYSQIVNDFQKGDIAEGYSVSREKKESFPLTVTSAQKNPTAFYLCASSQTGGNSPLHFGNGTRLTVT.

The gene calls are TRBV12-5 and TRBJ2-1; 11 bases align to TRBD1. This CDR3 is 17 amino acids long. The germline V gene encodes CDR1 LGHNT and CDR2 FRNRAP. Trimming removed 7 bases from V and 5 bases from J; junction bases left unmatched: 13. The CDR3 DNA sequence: TGTGCTAGTGCCCTTACCCGGGGGACAGGGGGAAACAATGAGCAGTTCTTC. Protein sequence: CASALTRGTGGNNEQFF.

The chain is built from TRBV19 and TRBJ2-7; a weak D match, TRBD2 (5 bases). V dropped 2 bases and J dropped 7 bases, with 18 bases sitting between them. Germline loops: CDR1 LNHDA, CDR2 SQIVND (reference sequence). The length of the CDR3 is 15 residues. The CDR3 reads CASSINGGGLVEQYF. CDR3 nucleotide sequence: TGTGCCAGTAGTATAAACGGAGGAGGCCTGGTTGAGCAGTACTTC.

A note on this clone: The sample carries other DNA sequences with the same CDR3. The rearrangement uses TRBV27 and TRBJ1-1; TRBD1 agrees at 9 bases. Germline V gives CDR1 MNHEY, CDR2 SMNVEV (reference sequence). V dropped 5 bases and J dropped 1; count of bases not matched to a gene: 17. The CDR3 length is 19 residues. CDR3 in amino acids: CASSRRQGVAQLSNTEAFF. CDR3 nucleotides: TGTGCCAGCAGTCGTAGACAGGGGGTAGCTCAATTGTCGAACACTGAAGCTTTCTTT.

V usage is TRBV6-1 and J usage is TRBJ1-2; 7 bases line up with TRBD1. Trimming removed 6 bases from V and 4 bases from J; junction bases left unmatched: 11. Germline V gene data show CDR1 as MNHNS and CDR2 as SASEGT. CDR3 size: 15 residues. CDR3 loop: CASRETGVWSYGYTF. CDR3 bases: TGTGCCAGCAGGGAAACAGGGGTCTGGAGCTATGGCTACACCTTC.

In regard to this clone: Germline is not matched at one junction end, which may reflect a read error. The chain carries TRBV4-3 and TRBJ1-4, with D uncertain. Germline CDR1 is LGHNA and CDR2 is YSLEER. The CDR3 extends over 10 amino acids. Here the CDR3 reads CASSPRRICF. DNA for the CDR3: TGCGCCAGCAGCCCGAGGAGGATATGCTTT.

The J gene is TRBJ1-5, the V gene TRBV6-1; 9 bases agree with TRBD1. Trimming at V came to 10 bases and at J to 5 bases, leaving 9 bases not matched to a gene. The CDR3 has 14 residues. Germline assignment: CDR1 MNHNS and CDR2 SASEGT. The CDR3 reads CATQGTGRDQPQHF. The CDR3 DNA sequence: TGTGCCACGCAGGGGACAGGGCGGGATCAGCCCCAGCATTTT.

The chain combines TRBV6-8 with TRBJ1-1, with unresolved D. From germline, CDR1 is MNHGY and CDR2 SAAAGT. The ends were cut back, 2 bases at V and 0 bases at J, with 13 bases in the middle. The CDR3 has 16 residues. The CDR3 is CASSYEGRRMNTEAFF. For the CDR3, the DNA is TGTGCCAGCAGTTACGAGGGCAGGCGTATGAACACTGAAGCTTTCTTT.

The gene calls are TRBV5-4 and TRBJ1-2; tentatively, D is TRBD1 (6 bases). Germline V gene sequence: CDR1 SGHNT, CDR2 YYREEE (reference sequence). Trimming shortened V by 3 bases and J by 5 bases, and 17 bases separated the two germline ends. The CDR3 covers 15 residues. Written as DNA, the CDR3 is TGTGCCAGCAGCTGGGGGCCCGGGACACGGTATGGCTACACCTTC. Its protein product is CASSWGPGTRYGYTF.

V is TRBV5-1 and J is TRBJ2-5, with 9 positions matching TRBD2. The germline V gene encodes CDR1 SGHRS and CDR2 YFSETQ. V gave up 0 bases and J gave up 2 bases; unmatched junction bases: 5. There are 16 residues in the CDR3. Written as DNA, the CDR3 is TGCGCCAGCAGCTTGGCCGGCGGGGGGGTTCAAGAGACCCAGTACTTC. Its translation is CASSLAGGGVQETQYF.

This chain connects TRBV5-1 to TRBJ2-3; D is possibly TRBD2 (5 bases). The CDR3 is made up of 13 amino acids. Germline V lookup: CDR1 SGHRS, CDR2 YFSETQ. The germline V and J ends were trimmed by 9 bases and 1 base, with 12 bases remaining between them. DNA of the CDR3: TGCGCCACCAGACCCGGGGGCACAGATACGCAGTATTTT. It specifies CATRPGGTDTQYF.

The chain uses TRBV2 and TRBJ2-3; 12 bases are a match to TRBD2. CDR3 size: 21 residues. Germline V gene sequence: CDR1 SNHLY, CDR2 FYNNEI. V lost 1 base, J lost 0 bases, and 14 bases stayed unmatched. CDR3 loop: CASSEVRTSGGPFISTDTQYF. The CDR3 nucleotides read TGTGCCAGCAGTGAAGTGAGAACTAGCGGGGGGCCCTTTATTAGCACAGATACGCAGTATTTT.